The 15 T cell receptor beta chains given below trace back to one sample, sequenced in a study of PD-1 blockade in classical Hodgkin lymphoma. Measured with immunoSEQ multiplex PCR; TCRdb has only the in-frame clones, and not every one. The sample shows 50,000 to 65,000 clones, nearly 90% of them seen only once. The time point: cycle 4 day 1 (C4D1), after more than five weeks of nivolumab. Relapse after autologous stem cell transplantation occurred in every patient, and brentuximab vedotin exposure varied. This sample comprised peripheral blood mononuclear cells (PBMCs), obtained before the fourth cycle of nivolumab. The receptors were gathered from a human donor with classical Hodgkin lymphoma.

This rearrangement joins TRBV5-1 to TRBJ1-1, with 8 bases matching TRBD1. Looked up from germline, CDR1 is SGHRS and CDR2 is YFSETQ. V shed 0 bases and J 2 bases; nucleotides not matched to a gene: 6. The CDR3 is 16 residues long. CDR3 sequence (DNA): TGCGCCAGCAGCTTGGTAGCAGGGGGCGGTAACACTGAAGCTTTCTTT. As protein: CASSLVAGGGNTEAFF.

V is TRBV6-4 and J is TRBJ1-5; D gene ambiguous. The germline CDR1 and CDR2 sequences are MRHNA and SNTAGT. V dropped 3 bases and J dropped 4 bases, with 7 bases sitting between them. The CDR3 spans 13 residues. DNA of the CDR3: TGTGCCAGCAGTGAAACAGAGAATCAGCCCCAGCATTTT. Its protein product is CASSETENQPQHF.

The chain uses TRBV6-6 and TRBJ2-7, with a weak D call TRBD1 (5 bases). Germline loops: CDR1 MNHNY, CDR2 SVGAGI (reference sequence). Trimming stripped 5 bases from V and 2 bases from J, with 13 bases between. The CDR3 sequence is 14 residues long. The CDR3 bases are TGTGCCAGCAGTCGACAGACCATCACCTACGAGCAGTACTTC. Protein product: CASSRQTITYEQYF.

This clone was recorded once. The chain combines TRBV5-1 with TRBJ1-2; unclear D gene. V was pared by 5 bases and J by 5 bases, with 16 bases between. CDR3 size: 14 residues. Germline CDR1 and CDR2: SGHRS and YFSETQ. The CDR3 sequence: CASSFEIGRYGYTF. The CDR3 nucleotides are TGCGCCAGCAGTTTTGAGATAGGACGATATGGCTACACCTTC.

The CDR3 DNA reads as TGTGCCAGCAGCCCGGACAGGGAGGGCACCGGGGAGCTGTTTTTT. Translating it yields CASSPDREGTGELFF. The V and J genes are TRBV7-9 and TRBJ2-2, with D possibly matching TRBD1 (8 bases). Germline CDR1 and CDR2: SEHNR and FQNEAQ (reference sequence). Trimming cost V 5 bases and J 4 bases, with 14 bases left between them. The CDR3 runs 15 residues.

In this sample, this clone turned up once. CDR3 bases: TGTGCCAGCAGCGCTACCGGGGGGCCCGGAAACACCATATATTTT. Translated, it gives CASSATGGPGNTIYF. The rearrangement joins TRBV9 to TRBJ1-3, with D possibly matching TRBD1 (6 bases). V lost 3 bases, J lost 4 bases, and 14 bases lay in between. Looked up from germline, CDR1 is SGDLS and CDR2 is YYNGEE. CDR3 size: 15 residues.

J is TRBJ1-5 and V is TRBV10-3; 8 bases agree with TRBD1. V lost 5 bases, J lost 4 bases, and 4 bases stayed unmatched. Germline CDR1 ENHRY, CDR2 SYGVKD. CDR3 length: 14 amino acids. The CDR3 reads CAISRTGGNQPQHF. CDR3 DNA sequence: TGTGCCATCAGTCGAACAGGGGGAAATCAGCCCCAGCATTTT.

Only one count was recorded for this clone. This rearrangement joins TRBV4-2 to TRBJ1-4, with D tentatively TRBD1 (5 bases). V was shortened by 1 base and J by 5 bases, with 11 bases between the two germline ends. The CDR3 runs to 15 residues. CDR1 is LGHNA, CDR2 YNFKEQ, per germline. CDR3 nucleotides: TGTGCCAGCAGCCAAGCGGGGACGGGAAATGAAAAACTGTTTTTT. Its protein product is CASSQAGTGNEKLFF.

In DNA, the CDR3 is TGTGCCAGCAGCCAAGTCAGGGTCTACGAGCAGTACTTC. Amino acid sequence: CASSQVRVYEQYF. The V gene is TRBV14, the J gene TRBJ2-7; tentative D call: TRBD1 (5 bases). The V gene's germline CDR1 is SGHDN and CDR2 FVKESK. The CDR3 is made up of 13 amino acids. Trimming shortened V by 1 base and J by 3 bases, and 7 bases separated the two germline ends.

The chain recombines TRBV5-1 with TRBJ2-2; D possibly corresponds to TRBD1 (6 bases). The length of the CDR3 is 16 residues. V was cut by 0 bases and J by 5 bases, with 14 bases left in between. Germline CDR1 and CDR2: SGHRS and YFSETQ. In nucleotides, the CDR3 is TGCGCCAGCAGCTTGGTGCCGGACAGTGGGACCGGGGAGCTGTTTTTT. Amino acids: CASSLVPDSGTGELFF.

This chain joins TRBV5-1 and TRBJ2-6, with 8 bases aligning to TRBD1. The germline gives CDR1 SGHRS, CDR2 YFSETQ. After removal of 2 bases from V and 2 bases from J, the junction contained 9 bases not matched to a gene. The CDR3 consists of 18 residues. CDR3 in DNA: TGCGCCAGCAGCTTTACAGGGGGATCCGGGGCTGGGGCCAACGTCCTGACTTTC. It translates to CASSFTGGSGAGANVLTF.

The chain joins TRBV7-9 to TRBJ1-5; possibly TRBD1 for D (5 bases). V lost 6 bases to trimming and J lost 6 bases, with 12 bases between them. Germline V gives CDR1 SEHNR, CDR2 FQNEAQ (reference sequence). This CDR3 has 13 amino acids. CDR3 in DNA: TGTGCCAGCAGTTCCAACGGGGGTCAGCCCCAGCATTTT. Protein product: CASSSNGGQPQHF. Looking up the rest from reference TRBV7-9 and TRBJ1-5 gives the full variable domain: DTGVSQNPRHKITKRGQNVTFRCDPISEHNRLYWYRQTLGQGPEFLTYFQNEAQLEKSRLLSDRFSAERPKGSFSTLEIQRTEQGDSAMYLCASSSNGGQPQHFGDGTRLSIL.

The chain links TRBV18 to TRBJ2-7; D gene unclear. Germline assignment: CDR1 KGHSH and CDR2 LQKENI. Between the trimmed V and J ends, which lost 6 bases and 6 bases, there was a span of 12 bases. This CDR3 spans 12 amino acids. CDR3 in DNA: TGTGCCAGCTCGCCCTCCTTGGGCGAGCAGTACTTC. Protein: CASSPSLGEQYF.

The rearrangement uses TRBV7-8 and TRBJ1-5; D might be TRBD1 (6 bases). Germline CDR1 reads SGHVS; CDR2 reads FQNEAQ. V was shortened by 2 bases and J by 6 bases, with 11 bases between the two germline ends. This CDR3 region has 14 residues. DNA for the CDR3: TGTGCCAGCAGCTTACGAGGGGGAGGTCAGCCCCAGCATTTT. Protein sequence: CASSLRGGGQPQHF.

As for this clone: The germline gene is not matched at one end of the junction; a read error may be the cause. The chain uses TRBV6-5 and TRBJ1-1; D is unresolved. Germline-derived CDR1 and CDR2 are MNHEY and SVGAGI. The CDR3 totals 14 residues. The CDR3 DNA reads as TGTGCCAGCAGTAACTCGGACGGGTACACTGAAGCTTTCTTT. It codes for CASSNSDGYTEAFF.